The T cell receptor beta chain under discussion was sequenced for a study of neurological immune-mediated disorders. Between the trimmed V and J ends, which lost 0 bases and 0 bases, there was a span of 8 bases. This CDR3 comprises 15 residues. Germline lookup yields CDR1 SGDLS and CDR2 YYNGEE. This clonotype was found many times. TCRdb independently ran MiXCR on the 5' RACE reads; one entry per CDR3 protein. The sample yields 70,000 to 95,000 distinct CDR3 sequences, 15% to 20% seen once. Input material: PBMCs. The source of this sequence is a woman aged 40 to 50 in good health. The chain recombines TRBV9 with TRBJ2-3; TRBD1 is a possible D gene (5 bases). The CDR3 DNA follows: TGTGCCAGCAGCGTAGACGACAGTAGCACAGATACGCAGTATTTT. It yields the protein CASSVDDSSTDTQYF.